A single sample gave rise to the 23 T cell receptor beta chains below, sequenced in a study of T cells in localized non-small cell lung cancer. The repertoire was sequenced with immunoSEQ multiplex PCR; TCRdb's copy has only in-frame clones and lacks some. The data show 41,000 or so clones, about nine tenths seen once. The starting material was peripheral blood, obtained before any cancer treatment. These receptors were taken from a female donor older than 55 with stage I squamous cell lung carcinoma.

This rearrangement joins TRBV4-3 to TRBJ2-3; D unclear. V dropped 0 bases and J dropped 4 bases, with 8 bases sitting between them. Germline-derived CDR1 and CDR2 are LGHNA and YSLEER. The CDR3 is made up of 14 amino acids. The CDR3: CASSQDRAPDTQYF. As DNA, the CDR3 is TGCGCCAGCAGCCAAGATCGGGCCCCAGATACGCAGTATTTT.

As regards this clone: One junction end disagrees with the germline gene, perhaps due to a read error. The rearrangement links TRBV6-6 to TRBJ2-3; the D is unclear. The CDR3 spans 13 residues. Germline V gene data show CDR1 as MNHNY and CDR2 as SVGAGI (reference sequence). The CDR3 region has the DNA TGTGTCAGCAGTTATTGGACGGAAGATACGCAGTATTTT. Residues: CVSSYWTEDTQYF.

The J gene is TRBJ2-5, the V gene TRBV7-9, with 8 bases matching TRBD2. The CDR3 length is 11 residues. The germline CDR1 and CDR2 sequences are SEHNR and FQNEAQ (reference sequence). V was pared by 5 bases and J by 14 bases, with 7 bases of the junction left unmatched. In DNA, the CDR3 is TGTGCCAGCAGCCGGGGGGGGCCAGGTTACTTC. Its protein is CASSRGGPGYF.

The J gene is TRBJ2-3, the V gene TRBV27; 7 bases are a match to TRBD2. From germline, CDR1 is MNHEY and CDR2 SMNVEV (reference sequence). With V trimmed by 3 bases and J by 3 bases, 6 bases remained unmatched. This CDR3 is built from 15 residues. The chain's CDR3 is CASSLLAGVTDTQYF. The CDR3 nucleotides are TGTGCCAGCAGTTTGCTGGCGGGGGTGACAGATACGCAGTATTTT.

V gene TRBV5-1 combines with J gene TRBJ2-7; 11 nucleotides match TRBD2. V lost 4 bases to trimming and J lost 7 bases; unmatched junction nucleotides: 13. The CDR3 loop spans 16 amino acids. Germline assignment: CDR1 SGHRS and CDR2 YFSETQ. CDR3: CASSPRLLAGAIEQYF. The DNA for the CDR3 is TGCGCCAGCAGCCCCCGCCTACTAGCGGGAGCAATAGAGCAGTACTTC.

A few counts support this clone. V gene TRBV6-5 combines with J gene TRBJ1-2, with 7 bases fitting TRBD1. V lost 2 bases and J lost 1; bases outside the gene matches: 4. Germline CDR1 and CDR2: MNHEY and SVGAGI. The CDR3 has 15 residues. Here the CDR3 reads CASSYNRGFNYGYTF. The CDR3, as DNA: TGTGCCAGCAGTTACAACAGGGGTTTTAACTATGGCTACACCTTC.

The V and J genes are TRBV10-3 and TRBJ2-5; D perhaps matches TRBD1 (5 bases). The germline CDR1 and CDR2 sequences are ENHRY and SYGVKD. With 0 bases removed from V and 5 bases from J, the gap between germline ends came to 16 bases. The CDR3 loop spans 16 amino acids. The CDR3 loop is CAISESGRGSWETQYF. The DNA for the CDR3 is TGTGCCATCAGTGAGTCGGGAAGGGGTTCTTGGGAGACCCAGTACTTC.

This chain connects TRBV18 to TRBJ2-1, with D unclear. The CDR3 spans 13 residues. The V and J ends lost 4 bases and 6 bases respectively, with 10 bases between them. CDR1 is KGHSH, CDR2 LQKENI, per germline. This CDR3 is CASSRPGSNEQFF. In DNA, the CDR3 is TGTGCCAGCTCACGCCCGGGTAGCAATGAGCAGTTCTTC. Based on the CDR3 plus reference TRBV18 and TRBJ2-1, the full variable domain is NAGVMQNPRHLVRRRGQEARLRCSPMKGHSHVYWYRQLPEEGLKFMVYLQKENIIDESGMPKERFSAEFPKEGPSILRIQQVVRGDSAAYFCASSRPGSNEQFFGPGTRLTVL.

The chain combines TRBV7-3 with TRBJ2-1, with TRBD1 as a possible D gene (6 bases). Trimming took 4 bases from V and 14 from J, leaving 18 bases between them. The CDR3 length is 13 residues. CDR1 and CDR2 from the germline V gene are SGHTA and FQGTGA. CDR3 DNA: TGTGCCAGCAGCTCCCGAATACCGAGGGGGAAGTTCTTC. Translation gives CASSSRIPRGKFF.

Worth noting for this clone: This may be a read error, as it is one base from a much larger clone. The J gene is TRBJ1-2, the V gene TRBV7-9; 8 bases line up with TRBD1. This CDR3 has 13 amino acids. Looked up from germline, CDR1 is SEHNR and CDR2 is FQNEAQ (reference sequence). The V and J ends lost 6 bases and 5 bases, in that order; junction bases with no gene match: 5. The chain's CDR3 is CASSSTGGYGYTF. The CDR3, as DNA: TGTGCCAGCAGTTCCACAGGGGGTTATGGCTACACCTTC.

CDR3 sequence: CASSESTGTNTGELFF. CDR3 nucleotides: TGCGCCAGCAGTGAAAGTACTGGTACGAACACCGGGGAGCTGTTTTTT. The chain employs TRBV10-1 and TRBJ2-2; D is undetermined. With 3 bases removed from V and 0 bases from J, the gap between germline ends came to 11 bases. Per germline, CDR1 WNHNN and CDR2 SYGVQD (reference sequence). There are 16 residues in the CDR3.

The rearrangement links TRBV19 to TRBJ1-3, with 8 bases identical to TRBD1. CDR1 is LNHDA and CDR2 is SQIVND in the germline V gene (reference sequence). With 3 bases clipped from V and 4 bases from J, the junction kept 5 bases outside the gene matches. CDR3 length: 15 residues. CDR3 bases: TGTGCCAGTAGTATGCGAAGGGACAGGGGAAACACCATATATTTT. It is translated as CASSMRRDRGNTIYF. Looking up the rest from reference TRBV19 and TRBJ1-3 gives the full variable domain: DGGITQSPKYLFRKEGQNVTLSCEQNLNHDAMYWYRQDPGQGLRLIYYSQIVNDFQKGDIAEGYSVSREKKESFPLTVTSAQKNPTAFYLCASSMRRDRGNTIYFGEGSWLTVV.

This sequence joins TRBV7-8 and TRBJ2-1; 11 nucleotides line up with TRBD2. Germline V gene data show CDR1 as SGHVS and CDR2 as FQNEAQ. The CDR3 spans 15 residues. Losses at the gene ends were 5 bases for V and 3 bases for J; bases not matched to a gene: 3. CDR3 in amino acids: CASSPGTSGYNEQFF. The CDR3 region has the DNA TGTGCCAGCAGCCCCGGGACTAGCGGCTACAATGAGCAGTTCTTC.

V is TRBV7-7 and J is TRBJ2-3; D remains unclear. Germline V gene data show CDR1 as SSHAT and CDR2 as FNYEAQ (reference sequence). Trimming took 5 bases from V and 0 from J, leaving 9 bases between them. The CDR3 covers 14 residues. Written as DNA, the CDR3 is TGTGCCAGCAGCCCCCAGTACAGCACAGATACGCAGTATTTT. Its protein product is CASSPQYSTDTQYF.

J is TRBJ2-1 and V is TRBV4-1; D is undetermined. The germline V and J ends were trimmed by 3 bases and 10 bases, with 10 bases remaining between them. The CDR3 loop spans 12 amino acids. CDR1 and CDR2 (germline): MGHRA, YSYEKL. CDR3 amino acids: CASSQAVGEQFF. DNA for the CDR3: TGCGCCAGCAGCCAGGCCGTAGGGGAGCAGTTCTTC.

The CDR3 nucleotides read TGTGCCAGCAGAGACACCAGGGGACAAGAGACCCAGTACTTC. It specifies CASRDTRGQETQYF. The chain is built from TRBV6-1 and TRBJ2-5, with D maybe TRBD1 (6 bases). CDR3 length: 14 amino acids. The germline V and J ends were trimmed by 6 bases and 2 bases, with 13 bases remaining between them. Germline CDR1 MNHNS, CDR2 SASEGT.

This clone has a single count. The chain joins TRBV25-1 to TRBJ1-1; D perhaps matches TRBD1 (6 bases). The CDR3 has 16 amino acids. V was pared by 0 bases and J by 0 bases, with 11 bases between. Germline V CDR1 and CDR2: MGHDK, SYGVNS. The CDR3 protein is CASSEYSGVMNTEAFF. DNA for the CDR3: TGTGCCAGCAGTGAATATTCAGGGGTCATGAACACTGAAGCTTTCTTT.

The rearrangement uses TRBV28 and TRBJ2-2, with 10 positions matching TRBD1. This CDR3 has 16 residues. Germline values: CDR1 MDHEN, CDR2 SYDVKM. J was trimmed by 4 bases and V by 3 bases; bases with no gene match: 5. This chain's CDR3 is CASSFGRTGGTGELFF. The DNA of the CDR3 is TGTGCCAGCAGTTTCGGAAGGACAGGGGGCACCGGGGAGCTGTTTTTT.

CDR3 coding DNA: TGCGCCAGCAGCCCGGCTTGGGCAGATACGCAGTATTTT. Residues: CASSPAWADTQYF. This rearrangement joins TRBV5-1 to TRBJ2-3; unclear D gene. V lost 4 bases and J lost 4, with 10 bases in between. Germline CDR1 and CDR2: SGHRS and YFSETQ. The CDR3 consists of 13 residues.

This CDR3 reads CASSTGQISTDTQYF. In nucleotides, the CDR3 is TGTGCCAGTAGTACGGGACAGATAAGCACAGATACGCAGTATTTT. The chain employs TRBV19 and TRBJ2-3, with 7 bases that match TRBD1. This CDR3 has 15 amino acids. The J segment lost 0 bases and the V segment lost 4 bases, leaving 4 bases of the junction unmatched. The germline CDR1 and CDR2 sequences are LNHDA and SQIVND (reference sequence). Drawing the rest from reference TRBV19 and TRBJ2-3, the complete variable domain is DGGITQSPKYLFRKEGQNVTLSCEQNLNHDAMYWYRQDPGQGLRLIYYSQIVNDFQKGDIAEGYSVSREKKESFPLTVTSAQKNPTAFYLCASSTGQISTDTQYFGPGTRLTVL.

The chain employs TRBV18 and TRBJ2-1; possibly TRBD2 for D (5 bases). The V end was cut by 4 bases, the J end by 4 bases, with 17 bases between. CDR1 is KGHSH, CDR2 LQKENI, per germline. The CDR3 is 16 amino acids. The CDR3 DNA sequence: TGTGCCAGCTCACTACGGGTCTCAGGAGGTTACAATGAGCAGTTCTTC. Amino acid sequence: CASSLRVSGGYNEQFF.

The chain employs TRBV27 and TRBJ2-7; 7 bases are shared with TRBD1. V dropped 5 bases and J dropped 0; count of bases not matched to a gene: 4. The CDR3 extends over 14 amino acids. Germline V gene data show CDR1 as MNHEY and CDR2 as SMNVEV (reference sequence). The CDR3 protein is CASSEYRGSYEQYF. The CDR3 nucleotides read TGTGCCAGCAGTGAGTACAGGGGCTCCTACGAGCAGTACTTC.

V and J are TRBV4-2 and TRBJ2-7, with D tentatively TRBD1 or TRBD2 (6 bases each). Germline V CDR1 and CDR2: LGHNA, YNFKEQ. V shed 0 bases and J shed 5 bases, with 17 bases lying between them. This CDR3 has 16 amino acids. For the CDR3, the DNA is TGTGCCAGCAGCCAAGAATCGGGACACTGGGGGGACGAGCAGTACTTC. Its translation is CASSQESGHWGDEQYF.